This TCR beta chain was profiled in a study of CD8+CD57+ T cells in acquired aplastic anemia. Study-wide background: The sorted CD4+ and CD8+ cells yielded an average approximately 3.2 ug of DNA. Study-wide points: The number of CD8+ CDR3 sequences shared by patients and controls was around 30.

CDR3 and TCR beta VDJ profiling relied on genomic DNA as the template. TCRdb reprocessed the reads with MiXCR, giving one entry per CDR3 protein. The sample records about 43,000 distinct CDR3 sequences, 60% to 80% being singletons. For sequencing, patients were chosen who had shown expansion of CD8+CD57+ cells by flow cytometry. Prior therapy had not been administered to any patient at the time of blood sampling. About this clonotype itself: The antigen is unknown.

CDR1 and CDR2 from the germline V gene are SGHDN and FVKESK. CDR3 size: 14 residues. Germline trimming cut 3 bases from V and 7 bases from J; bases unmatched to any gene: 2. This TCR derives from a human donor with aplastic anemia. Specimen: sorted CD4+, CD8+, or CD8+CD57+ T cells (not recorded which) from PBMCs. This chain connects TRBV14 to TRBJ1-6, with 8 nucleotides matching TRBD1. CDR3: CASSHGQGNSPLHF. DNA for the CDR3: TGTGCCAGCAGCCACGGACAGGGCAATTCACCCCTCCACTTT.